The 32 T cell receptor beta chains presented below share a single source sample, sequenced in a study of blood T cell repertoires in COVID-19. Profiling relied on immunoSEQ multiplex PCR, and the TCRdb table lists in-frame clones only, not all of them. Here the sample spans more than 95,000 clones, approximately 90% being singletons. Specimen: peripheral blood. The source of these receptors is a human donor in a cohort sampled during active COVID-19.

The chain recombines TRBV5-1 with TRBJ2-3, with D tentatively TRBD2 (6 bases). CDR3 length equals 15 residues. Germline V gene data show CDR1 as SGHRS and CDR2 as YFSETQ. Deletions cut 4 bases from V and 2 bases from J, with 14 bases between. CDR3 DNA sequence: TGCGCCAGCAGCCCTCGGGGGATCTACACAGATACGCAGTATTTT. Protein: CASSPRGIYTDTQYF.

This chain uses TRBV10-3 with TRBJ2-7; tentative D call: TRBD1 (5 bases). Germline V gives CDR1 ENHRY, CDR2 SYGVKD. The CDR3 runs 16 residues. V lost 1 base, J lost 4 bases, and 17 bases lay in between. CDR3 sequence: CAISEFDGGRAYEQYF. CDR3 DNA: TGTGCCATCAGTGAGTTTGATGGTGGCAGGGCATACGAGCAGTACTTC.

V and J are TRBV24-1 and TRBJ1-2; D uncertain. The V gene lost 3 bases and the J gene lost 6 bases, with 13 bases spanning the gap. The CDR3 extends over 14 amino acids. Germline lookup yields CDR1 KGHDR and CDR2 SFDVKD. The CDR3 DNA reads TGTGCCACCAGTGATGGACGAGGGTACGATGGCTACACCTTC. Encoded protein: CATSDGRGYDGYTF.

CDR3 protein: CASSEGGTIAIGWSYTF. The DNA of the CDR3 is TGCGCCAGCAGCGAGGGCGGGACGATTGCTATCGGATGGAGCTACACCTTC. The V gene is TRBV5-1, the J gene TRBJ1-2, with D perhaps matching TRBD1 (5 bases). The V gene lost 4 bases and the J gene lost 9 bases, with 28 bases spanning the gap. This CDR3 region has 17 residues. The germline gives CDR1 SGHRS, CDR2 YFSETQ.

Here the CDR3 DNA reads TGTGCCAGCAGTCCGGGACAGGGTCCCTACGAGCAGTACTTC. Translating gives CASSPGQGPYEQYF. The rearrangement links TRBV5-4 to TRBJ2-7, with 9 positions matching TRBD1. This CDR3 is built from 14 residues. The germline V gene has CDR1 SGHNT and CDR2 YYREEE (reference sequence). V lost 5 bases to trimming and J lost 2 bases; unmatched junction nucleotides: 5.

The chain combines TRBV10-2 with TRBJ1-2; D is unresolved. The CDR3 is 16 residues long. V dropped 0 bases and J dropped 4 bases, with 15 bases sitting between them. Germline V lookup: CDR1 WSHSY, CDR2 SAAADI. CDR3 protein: CASSESGGEGSYGYTF. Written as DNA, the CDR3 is TGCGCCAGCAGTGAGTCTGGTGGGGAGGGAAGCTATGGCTACACCTTC.

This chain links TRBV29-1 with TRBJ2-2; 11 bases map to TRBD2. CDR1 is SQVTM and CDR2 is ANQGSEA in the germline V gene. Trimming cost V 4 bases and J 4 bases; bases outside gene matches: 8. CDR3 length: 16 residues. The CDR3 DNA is TGCAGCGTTGGTGTTAGCGGGAGGGTTATCACCGGGGAGCTGTTTTTT. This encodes CSVGVSGRVITGELFF.

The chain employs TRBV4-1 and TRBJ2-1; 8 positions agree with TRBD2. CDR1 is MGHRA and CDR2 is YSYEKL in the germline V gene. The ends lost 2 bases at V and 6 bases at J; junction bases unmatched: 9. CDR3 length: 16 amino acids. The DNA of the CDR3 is TGCGCCAGCAGCCAAATGGGGAGGACTAGCCCCAATGAGCAGTTCTTC. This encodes CASSQMGRTSPNEQFF.

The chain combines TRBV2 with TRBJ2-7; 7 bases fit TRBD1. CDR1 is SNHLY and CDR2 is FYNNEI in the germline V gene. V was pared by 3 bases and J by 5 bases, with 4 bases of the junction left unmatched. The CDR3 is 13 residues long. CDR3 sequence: CASSDRDRDEQYF. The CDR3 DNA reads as TGTGCCAGCAGTGATCGAGACAGGGACGAGCAGTACTTC.

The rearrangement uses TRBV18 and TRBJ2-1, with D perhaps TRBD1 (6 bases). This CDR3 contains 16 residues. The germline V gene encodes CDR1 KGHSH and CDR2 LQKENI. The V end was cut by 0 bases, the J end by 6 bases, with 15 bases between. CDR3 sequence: CASSPPGRGAANEQFF. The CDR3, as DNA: TGTGCCAGCTCACCACCGGGCAGGGGCGCGGCCAATGAGCAGTTCTTC.

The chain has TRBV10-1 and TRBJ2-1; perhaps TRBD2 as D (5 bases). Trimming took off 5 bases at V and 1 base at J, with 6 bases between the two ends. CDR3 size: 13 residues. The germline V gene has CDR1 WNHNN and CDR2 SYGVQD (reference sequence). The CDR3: CASSPGSYNEQFF. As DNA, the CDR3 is TGCGCCAGCAGTCCGGGGTCCTACAATGAGCAGTTCTTC.

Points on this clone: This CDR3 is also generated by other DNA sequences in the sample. The CDR3 loop reads CASSEVAGGSTEAFF. CDR3 nucleotide sequence: TGTGCCAGCAGTGAGGTAGCGGGAGGTAGCACTGAAGCTTTCTTT. V is TRBV2 and J is TRBJ1-1, with D unresolved. Germline CDR1 reads SNHLY; CDR2 reads FYNNEI. The CDR3 has 15 amino acids. Deletions cut 3 bases from V and 4 bases from J, with 15 bases between.

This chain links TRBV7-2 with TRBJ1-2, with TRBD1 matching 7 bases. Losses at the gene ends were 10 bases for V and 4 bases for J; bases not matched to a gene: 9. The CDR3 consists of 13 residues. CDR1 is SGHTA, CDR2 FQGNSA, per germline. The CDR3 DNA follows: TGTGCCACCCGACAGGGACCAGGCTATGGCTACACCTTC. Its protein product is CATRQGPGYGYTF.

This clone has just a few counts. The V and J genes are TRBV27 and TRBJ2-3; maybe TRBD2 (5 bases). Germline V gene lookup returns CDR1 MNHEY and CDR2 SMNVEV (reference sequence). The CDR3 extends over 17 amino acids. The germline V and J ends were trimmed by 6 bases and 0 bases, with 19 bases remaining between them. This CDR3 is CASRLTSGIYSTDTQYF. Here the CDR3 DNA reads TGTGCCAGCAGGCTAACGAGCGGAATATATAGCACAGATACGCAGTATTTT.

The CDR3 sequence: CAISGGAITYEQYF. In DNA, the CDR3 is TGTGCCATCAGTGGCGGAGCGATTACCTACGAGCAGTACTTC. The rearrangement joins TRBV10-3 to TRBJ2-7; D remains ambiguous. V was shortened by 4 bases and J by 2 bases, with 12 bases between the two germline ends. Germline assignment: CDR1 ENHRY and CDR2 SYGVKD. CDR3 length equals 14 residues.

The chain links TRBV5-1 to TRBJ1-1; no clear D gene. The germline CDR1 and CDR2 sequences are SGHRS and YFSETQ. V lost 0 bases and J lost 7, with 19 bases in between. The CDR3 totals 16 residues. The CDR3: CASSLAHAVMNGEAFF. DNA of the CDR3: TGCGCCAGCAGCTTGGCCCATGCGGTAATGAATGGTGAAGCTTTCTTT.

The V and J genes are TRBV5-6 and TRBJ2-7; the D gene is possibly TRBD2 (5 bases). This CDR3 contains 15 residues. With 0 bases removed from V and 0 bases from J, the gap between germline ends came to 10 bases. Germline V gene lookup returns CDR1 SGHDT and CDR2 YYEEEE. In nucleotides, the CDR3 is TGTGCCAGCAGCTTGGTCCGGACTTACTCCTACGAGCAGTACTTC. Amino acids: CASSLVRTYSYEQYF.

The CDR3 loop is CASSPQQGRSYGYTF. The CDR3 DNA follows: TGTGCCAGCAGTCCGCAGCAGGGGCGCTCCTATGGCTACACCTTC. The chain uses TRBV27 and TRBJ1-2; D might be TRBD1 (6 bases). This CDR3 has 15 amino acids. V lost 5 bases to trimming and J lost 4 bases, with 17 bases between them. Germline V CDR1 and CDR2: MNHEY, SMNVEV (reference sequence).

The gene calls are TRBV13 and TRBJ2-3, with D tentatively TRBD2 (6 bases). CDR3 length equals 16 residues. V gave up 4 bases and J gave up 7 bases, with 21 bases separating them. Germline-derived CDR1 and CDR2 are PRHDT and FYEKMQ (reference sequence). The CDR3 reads CASSSGTYGWANTQYF. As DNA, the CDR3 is TGTGCCAGCAGCTCGGGGACTTATGGCTGGGCAAATACGCAGTATTTT. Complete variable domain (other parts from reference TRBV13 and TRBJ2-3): AAGVIQSPRHLIKEKRETATLKCYPIPRHDTVYWYQQGPGQDPQFLISFYEKMQSDKGSIPDRFSAQQFSDYHSELNMSSLELGDSALYFCASSSGTYGWANTQYFGPGTRLTVL.

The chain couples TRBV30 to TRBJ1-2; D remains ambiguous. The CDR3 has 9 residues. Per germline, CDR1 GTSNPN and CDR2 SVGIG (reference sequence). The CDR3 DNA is TGTGCTGGCGGAGACGGCTACACCTTC. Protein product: CAGGDGYTF.

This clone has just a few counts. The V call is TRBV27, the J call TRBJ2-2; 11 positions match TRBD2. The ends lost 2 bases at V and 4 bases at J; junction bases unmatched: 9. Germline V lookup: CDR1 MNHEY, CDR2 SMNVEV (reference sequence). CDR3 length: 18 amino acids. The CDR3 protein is CASSLRELAGVGTGELFF. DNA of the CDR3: TGTGCCAGCAGTTTAAGAGAACTAGCGGGAGTCGGCACCGGGGAGCTGTTTTTT.

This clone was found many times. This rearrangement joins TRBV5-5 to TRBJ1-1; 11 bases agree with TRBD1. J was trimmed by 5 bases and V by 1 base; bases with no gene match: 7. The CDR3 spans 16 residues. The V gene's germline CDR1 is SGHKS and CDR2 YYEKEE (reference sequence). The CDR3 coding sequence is TGTGCCAGCAGCTTGCCCGGACAGGGGGCAAAGACTGAAGCTTTCTTT. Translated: CASSLPGQGAKTEAFF.

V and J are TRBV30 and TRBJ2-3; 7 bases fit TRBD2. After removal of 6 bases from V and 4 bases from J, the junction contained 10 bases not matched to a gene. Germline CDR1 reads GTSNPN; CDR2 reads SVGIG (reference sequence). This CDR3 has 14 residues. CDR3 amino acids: CACQPLAGADTQYF. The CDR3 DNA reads TGTGCCTGCCAACCCTTGGCGGGGGCAGATACGCAGTATTTT. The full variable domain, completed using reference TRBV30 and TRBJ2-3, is SQTIHQWPATLVQPVGSPLSLECTVEGTSNPNLYWYRQAAGRGLQLLFYSVGIGQISSEVPQNLSASRPQDRQFILSSKKLLLSDSGFYLCACQPLAGADTQYFGPGTRLTVL.

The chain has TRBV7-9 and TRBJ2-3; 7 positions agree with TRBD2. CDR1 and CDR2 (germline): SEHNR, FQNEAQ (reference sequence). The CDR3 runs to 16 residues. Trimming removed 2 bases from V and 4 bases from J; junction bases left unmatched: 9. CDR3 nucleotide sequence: TGTGCCAGCAGCTTAAGACTAGCACAAGAGGCAGATACGCAGTATTTT. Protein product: CASSLRLAQEADTQYF. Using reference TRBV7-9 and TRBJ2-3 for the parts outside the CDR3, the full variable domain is DTGVSQNPRHKITKRGQNVTFRCDPISEHNRLYWYRQTLGQGPEFLTYFQNEAQLEKSRLLSDRFSAERPKGSFSTLEIQRTEQGDSAMYLCASSLRLAQEADTQYFGPGTRLTVL.

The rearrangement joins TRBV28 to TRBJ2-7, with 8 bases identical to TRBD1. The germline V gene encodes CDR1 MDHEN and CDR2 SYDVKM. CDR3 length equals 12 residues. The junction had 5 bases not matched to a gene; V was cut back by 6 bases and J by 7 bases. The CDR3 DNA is TGTGCCAGCAGACTCAGGGGGCTGGAGCAGTACTTC. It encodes CASRLRGLEQYF.

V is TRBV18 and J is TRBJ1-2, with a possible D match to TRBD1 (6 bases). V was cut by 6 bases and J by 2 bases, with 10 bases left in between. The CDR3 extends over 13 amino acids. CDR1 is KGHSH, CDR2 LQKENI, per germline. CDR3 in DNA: TGTGCCAGCTCCCCCACAGGGAACTATGGCTACACCTTC. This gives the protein CASSPTGNYGYTF.

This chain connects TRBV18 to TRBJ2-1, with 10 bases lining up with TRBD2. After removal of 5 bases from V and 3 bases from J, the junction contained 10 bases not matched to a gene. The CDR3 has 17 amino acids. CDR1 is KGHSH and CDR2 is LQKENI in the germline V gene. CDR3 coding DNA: TGTGCCAGCTCAGCAAAACCTAGCGGGGGAAACTACAATGAGCAGTTCTTC. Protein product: CASSAKPSGGNYNEQFF.

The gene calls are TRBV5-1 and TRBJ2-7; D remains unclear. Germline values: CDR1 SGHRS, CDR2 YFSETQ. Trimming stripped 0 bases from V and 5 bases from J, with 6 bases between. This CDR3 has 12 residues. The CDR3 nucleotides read TGCGCCAGCAGCTTGGTGGGCGACGAGCAGTACTTC. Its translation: CASSLVGDEQYF.

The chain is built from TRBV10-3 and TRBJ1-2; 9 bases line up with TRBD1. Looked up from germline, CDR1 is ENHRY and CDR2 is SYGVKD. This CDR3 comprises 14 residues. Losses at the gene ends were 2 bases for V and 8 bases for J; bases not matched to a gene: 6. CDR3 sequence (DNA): TGTGCCATCAGTGAGAAACAGGGGGCGAGCGGCTACACCTTC. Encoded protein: CAISEKQGASGYTF.

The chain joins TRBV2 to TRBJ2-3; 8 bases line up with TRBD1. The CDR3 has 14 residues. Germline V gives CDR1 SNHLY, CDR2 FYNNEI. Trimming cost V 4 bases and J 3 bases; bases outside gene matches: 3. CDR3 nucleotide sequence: TGTGCCAGCAGTGGGCAGGGGGCAACAGATACGCAGTATTTT. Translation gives CASSGQGATDTQYF.

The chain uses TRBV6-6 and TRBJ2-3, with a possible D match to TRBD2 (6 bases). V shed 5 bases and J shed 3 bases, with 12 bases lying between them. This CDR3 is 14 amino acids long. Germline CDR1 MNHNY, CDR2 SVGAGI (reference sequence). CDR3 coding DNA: TGTGCCAGCAGTCGCCGGGACTTAACAGATACGCAGTATTTT. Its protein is CASSRRDLTDTQYF.

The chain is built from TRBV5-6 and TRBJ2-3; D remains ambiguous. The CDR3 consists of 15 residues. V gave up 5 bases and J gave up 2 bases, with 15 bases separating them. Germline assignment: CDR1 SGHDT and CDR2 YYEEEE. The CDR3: CASREQNRITDTQYF. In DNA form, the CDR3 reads TGTGCCAGCAGGGAACAGAACAGAATCACAGATACGCAGTATTTT.